This T cell receptor (beta chain) was sequenced for a study of blood T cell repertoires in COVID-19. The method was immunoSEQ multiplex PCR; TCRdb's version includes in-frame clones alone and lacks a portion of them. Seen here are about 240,000 clones, under 85% observed once, and the top ten hold around 2%. J lost 3 bases, V lost 4 bases, and 5 bases had no gene match. CDR3 length: 14 residues. Germline-derived CDR1 and CDR2 are SGHRS and YFSETQ. This receptor was obtained from a man aged 30-40 years who had recovered from COVID-19. V is TRBV5-1 and J is TRBJ1-1; 8 bases line up with TRBD1. The sample consisted of peripheral blood. The CDR3 DNA is TGCGCCAGCAGCGATGGACAGGGCGACACTGAAGCTTTCTTT. Its translation: CASSDGQGDTEAFF.